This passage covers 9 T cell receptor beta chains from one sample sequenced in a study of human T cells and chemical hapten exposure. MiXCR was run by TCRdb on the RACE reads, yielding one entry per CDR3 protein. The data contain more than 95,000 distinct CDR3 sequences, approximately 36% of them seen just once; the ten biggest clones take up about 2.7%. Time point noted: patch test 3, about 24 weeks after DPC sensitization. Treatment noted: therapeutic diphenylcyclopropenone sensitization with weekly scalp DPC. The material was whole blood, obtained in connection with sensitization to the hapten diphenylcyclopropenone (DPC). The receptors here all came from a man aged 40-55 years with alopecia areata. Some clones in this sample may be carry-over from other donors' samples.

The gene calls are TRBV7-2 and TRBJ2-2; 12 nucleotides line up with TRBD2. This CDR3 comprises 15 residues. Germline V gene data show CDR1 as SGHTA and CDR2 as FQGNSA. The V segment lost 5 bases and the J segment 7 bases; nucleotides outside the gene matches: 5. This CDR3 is CASSRLAGDGGELFF. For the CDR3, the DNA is TGTGCCAGCAGCAGACTAGCGGGAGACGGCGGGGAGCTGTTTTTT.

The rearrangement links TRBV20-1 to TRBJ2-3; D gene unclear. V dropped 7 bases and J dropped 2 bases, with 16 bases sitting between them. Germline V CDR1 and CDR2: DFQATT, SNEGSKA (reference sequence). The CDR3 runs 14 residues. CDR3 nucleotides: TGCAGTGTAAATTCGGTTTGGGACACAGATACGCAGTATTTT. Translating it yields CSVNSVWDTDTQYF.

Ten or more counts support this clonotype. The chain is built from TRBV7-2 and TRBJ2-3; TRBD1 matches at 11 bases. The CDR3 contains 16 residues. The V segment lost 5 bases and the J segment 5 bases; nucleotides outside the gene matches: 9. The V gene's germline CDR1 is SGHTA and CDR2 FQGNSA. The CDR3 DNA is TGTGCCAGCAGCCCAGGCAGGACAGGGGGCGTAGATACGCAGTATTTT. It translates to CASSPGRTGGVDTQYF.

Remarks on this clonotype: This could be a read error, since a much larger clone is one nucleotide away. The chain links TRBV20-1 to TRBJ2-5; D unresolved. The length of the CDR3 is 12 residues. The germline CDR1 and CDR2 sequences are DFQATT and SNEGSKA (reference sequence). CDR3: CSAPDEGETQSF. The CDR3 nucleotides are TGCAGTGCTCCTGACGAAGGAGAGACCCAGTCCTTC.

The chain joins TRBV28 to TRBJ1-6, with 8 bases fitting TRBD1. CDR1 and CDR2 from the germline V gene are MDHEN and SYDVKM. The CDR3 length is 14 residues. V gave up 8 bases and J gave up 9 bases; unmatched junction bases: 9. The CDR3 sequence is CASGTQGEFSPLHF. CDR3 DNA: TGTGCCAGCGGAACACAGGGGGAGTTTTCACCCCTCCACTTT.

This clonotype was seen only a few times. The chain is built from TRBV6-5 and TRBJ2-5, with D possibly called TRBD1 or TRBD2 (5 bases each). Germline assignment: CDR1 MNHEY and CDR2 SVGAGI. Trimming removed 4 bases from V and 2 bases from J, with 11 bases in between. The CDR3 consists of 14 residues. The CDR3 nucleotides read TGTGCCAGCAGTTCGGGCAGGGAGCAAGAGACCCAGTACTTC. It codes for CASSSGREQETQYF.

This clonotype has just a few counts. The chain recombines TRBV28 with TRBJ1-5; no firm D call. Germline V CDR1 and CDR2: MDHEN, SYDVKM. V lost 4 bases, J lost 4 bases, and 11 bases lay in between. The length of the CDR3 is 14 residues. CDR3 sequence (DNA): TGTGCCAGCAGTTCCGGGCCAGGAAATCAGCCCCAGCATTTT. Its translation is CASSSGPGNQPQHF.

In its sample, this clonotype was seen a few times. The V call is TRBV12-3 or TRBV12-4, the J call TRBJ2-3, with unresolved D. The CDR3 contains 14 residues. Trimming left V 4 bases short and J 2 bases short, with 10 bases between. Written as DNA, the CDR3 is TGTGCCAGCAGTTGGGAAACTTCCACAGATACGCAGTATTTT. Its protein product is CASSWETSTDTQYF.

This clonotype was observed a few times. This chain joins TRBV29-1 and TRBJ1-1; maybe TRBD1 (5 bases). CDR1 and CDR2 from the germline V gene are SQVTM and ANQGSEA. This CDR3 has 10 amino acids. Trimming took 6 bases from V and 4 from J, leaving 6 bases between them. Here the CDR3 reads CSVGGTEAFF. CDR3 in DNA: TGCAGCGTGGGGGGCACTGAAGCTTTCTTT.